This TCR beta chain was identified in a study of T cells in Graves' hyperthyroidism and ophthalmopathy. Study-level results: By a 13 V-J model, ophthalmopathy was set apart from stable hyperthyroidism.

Amplification of TCR beta CDR3 regions used RNA as the template. Carried out on the TCR CDR3, a first-round RT-PCR used the HTBI primer set. In TCRdb, the multiplex PCR reads were re-called with MiXCR into one record per CDR3 protein. The top ten hold 16% of the sample, which has around 700,000 distinct CDR3 sequences, 15% to 20% seen once. The V and J ends lost 4 bases and 1 base respectively, with 12 bases between them. In germline, CDR1 is SGHTA, CDR2 FQGNSA. This CDR3 has 15 residues. This clonotype came up many times. Its antigen remains unidentified. Lactation, pregnancy, other autoimmune disease or uncontrolled infection led to exclusion of patients.

This sequence was found in a woman between 50 and 59 years old with Graves' hyperthyroidism that later progressed to Graves' ophthalmopathy. The source material was blood. This rearrangement joins TRBV7-2 to TRBJ2-3; D may be TRBD1 (6 bases). As DNA, the CDR3 is TGTGCCAGCAGCTCTATGGGGGCACGCACAGATACGCAGTATTTT. Translated: CASSSMGARTDTQYF.